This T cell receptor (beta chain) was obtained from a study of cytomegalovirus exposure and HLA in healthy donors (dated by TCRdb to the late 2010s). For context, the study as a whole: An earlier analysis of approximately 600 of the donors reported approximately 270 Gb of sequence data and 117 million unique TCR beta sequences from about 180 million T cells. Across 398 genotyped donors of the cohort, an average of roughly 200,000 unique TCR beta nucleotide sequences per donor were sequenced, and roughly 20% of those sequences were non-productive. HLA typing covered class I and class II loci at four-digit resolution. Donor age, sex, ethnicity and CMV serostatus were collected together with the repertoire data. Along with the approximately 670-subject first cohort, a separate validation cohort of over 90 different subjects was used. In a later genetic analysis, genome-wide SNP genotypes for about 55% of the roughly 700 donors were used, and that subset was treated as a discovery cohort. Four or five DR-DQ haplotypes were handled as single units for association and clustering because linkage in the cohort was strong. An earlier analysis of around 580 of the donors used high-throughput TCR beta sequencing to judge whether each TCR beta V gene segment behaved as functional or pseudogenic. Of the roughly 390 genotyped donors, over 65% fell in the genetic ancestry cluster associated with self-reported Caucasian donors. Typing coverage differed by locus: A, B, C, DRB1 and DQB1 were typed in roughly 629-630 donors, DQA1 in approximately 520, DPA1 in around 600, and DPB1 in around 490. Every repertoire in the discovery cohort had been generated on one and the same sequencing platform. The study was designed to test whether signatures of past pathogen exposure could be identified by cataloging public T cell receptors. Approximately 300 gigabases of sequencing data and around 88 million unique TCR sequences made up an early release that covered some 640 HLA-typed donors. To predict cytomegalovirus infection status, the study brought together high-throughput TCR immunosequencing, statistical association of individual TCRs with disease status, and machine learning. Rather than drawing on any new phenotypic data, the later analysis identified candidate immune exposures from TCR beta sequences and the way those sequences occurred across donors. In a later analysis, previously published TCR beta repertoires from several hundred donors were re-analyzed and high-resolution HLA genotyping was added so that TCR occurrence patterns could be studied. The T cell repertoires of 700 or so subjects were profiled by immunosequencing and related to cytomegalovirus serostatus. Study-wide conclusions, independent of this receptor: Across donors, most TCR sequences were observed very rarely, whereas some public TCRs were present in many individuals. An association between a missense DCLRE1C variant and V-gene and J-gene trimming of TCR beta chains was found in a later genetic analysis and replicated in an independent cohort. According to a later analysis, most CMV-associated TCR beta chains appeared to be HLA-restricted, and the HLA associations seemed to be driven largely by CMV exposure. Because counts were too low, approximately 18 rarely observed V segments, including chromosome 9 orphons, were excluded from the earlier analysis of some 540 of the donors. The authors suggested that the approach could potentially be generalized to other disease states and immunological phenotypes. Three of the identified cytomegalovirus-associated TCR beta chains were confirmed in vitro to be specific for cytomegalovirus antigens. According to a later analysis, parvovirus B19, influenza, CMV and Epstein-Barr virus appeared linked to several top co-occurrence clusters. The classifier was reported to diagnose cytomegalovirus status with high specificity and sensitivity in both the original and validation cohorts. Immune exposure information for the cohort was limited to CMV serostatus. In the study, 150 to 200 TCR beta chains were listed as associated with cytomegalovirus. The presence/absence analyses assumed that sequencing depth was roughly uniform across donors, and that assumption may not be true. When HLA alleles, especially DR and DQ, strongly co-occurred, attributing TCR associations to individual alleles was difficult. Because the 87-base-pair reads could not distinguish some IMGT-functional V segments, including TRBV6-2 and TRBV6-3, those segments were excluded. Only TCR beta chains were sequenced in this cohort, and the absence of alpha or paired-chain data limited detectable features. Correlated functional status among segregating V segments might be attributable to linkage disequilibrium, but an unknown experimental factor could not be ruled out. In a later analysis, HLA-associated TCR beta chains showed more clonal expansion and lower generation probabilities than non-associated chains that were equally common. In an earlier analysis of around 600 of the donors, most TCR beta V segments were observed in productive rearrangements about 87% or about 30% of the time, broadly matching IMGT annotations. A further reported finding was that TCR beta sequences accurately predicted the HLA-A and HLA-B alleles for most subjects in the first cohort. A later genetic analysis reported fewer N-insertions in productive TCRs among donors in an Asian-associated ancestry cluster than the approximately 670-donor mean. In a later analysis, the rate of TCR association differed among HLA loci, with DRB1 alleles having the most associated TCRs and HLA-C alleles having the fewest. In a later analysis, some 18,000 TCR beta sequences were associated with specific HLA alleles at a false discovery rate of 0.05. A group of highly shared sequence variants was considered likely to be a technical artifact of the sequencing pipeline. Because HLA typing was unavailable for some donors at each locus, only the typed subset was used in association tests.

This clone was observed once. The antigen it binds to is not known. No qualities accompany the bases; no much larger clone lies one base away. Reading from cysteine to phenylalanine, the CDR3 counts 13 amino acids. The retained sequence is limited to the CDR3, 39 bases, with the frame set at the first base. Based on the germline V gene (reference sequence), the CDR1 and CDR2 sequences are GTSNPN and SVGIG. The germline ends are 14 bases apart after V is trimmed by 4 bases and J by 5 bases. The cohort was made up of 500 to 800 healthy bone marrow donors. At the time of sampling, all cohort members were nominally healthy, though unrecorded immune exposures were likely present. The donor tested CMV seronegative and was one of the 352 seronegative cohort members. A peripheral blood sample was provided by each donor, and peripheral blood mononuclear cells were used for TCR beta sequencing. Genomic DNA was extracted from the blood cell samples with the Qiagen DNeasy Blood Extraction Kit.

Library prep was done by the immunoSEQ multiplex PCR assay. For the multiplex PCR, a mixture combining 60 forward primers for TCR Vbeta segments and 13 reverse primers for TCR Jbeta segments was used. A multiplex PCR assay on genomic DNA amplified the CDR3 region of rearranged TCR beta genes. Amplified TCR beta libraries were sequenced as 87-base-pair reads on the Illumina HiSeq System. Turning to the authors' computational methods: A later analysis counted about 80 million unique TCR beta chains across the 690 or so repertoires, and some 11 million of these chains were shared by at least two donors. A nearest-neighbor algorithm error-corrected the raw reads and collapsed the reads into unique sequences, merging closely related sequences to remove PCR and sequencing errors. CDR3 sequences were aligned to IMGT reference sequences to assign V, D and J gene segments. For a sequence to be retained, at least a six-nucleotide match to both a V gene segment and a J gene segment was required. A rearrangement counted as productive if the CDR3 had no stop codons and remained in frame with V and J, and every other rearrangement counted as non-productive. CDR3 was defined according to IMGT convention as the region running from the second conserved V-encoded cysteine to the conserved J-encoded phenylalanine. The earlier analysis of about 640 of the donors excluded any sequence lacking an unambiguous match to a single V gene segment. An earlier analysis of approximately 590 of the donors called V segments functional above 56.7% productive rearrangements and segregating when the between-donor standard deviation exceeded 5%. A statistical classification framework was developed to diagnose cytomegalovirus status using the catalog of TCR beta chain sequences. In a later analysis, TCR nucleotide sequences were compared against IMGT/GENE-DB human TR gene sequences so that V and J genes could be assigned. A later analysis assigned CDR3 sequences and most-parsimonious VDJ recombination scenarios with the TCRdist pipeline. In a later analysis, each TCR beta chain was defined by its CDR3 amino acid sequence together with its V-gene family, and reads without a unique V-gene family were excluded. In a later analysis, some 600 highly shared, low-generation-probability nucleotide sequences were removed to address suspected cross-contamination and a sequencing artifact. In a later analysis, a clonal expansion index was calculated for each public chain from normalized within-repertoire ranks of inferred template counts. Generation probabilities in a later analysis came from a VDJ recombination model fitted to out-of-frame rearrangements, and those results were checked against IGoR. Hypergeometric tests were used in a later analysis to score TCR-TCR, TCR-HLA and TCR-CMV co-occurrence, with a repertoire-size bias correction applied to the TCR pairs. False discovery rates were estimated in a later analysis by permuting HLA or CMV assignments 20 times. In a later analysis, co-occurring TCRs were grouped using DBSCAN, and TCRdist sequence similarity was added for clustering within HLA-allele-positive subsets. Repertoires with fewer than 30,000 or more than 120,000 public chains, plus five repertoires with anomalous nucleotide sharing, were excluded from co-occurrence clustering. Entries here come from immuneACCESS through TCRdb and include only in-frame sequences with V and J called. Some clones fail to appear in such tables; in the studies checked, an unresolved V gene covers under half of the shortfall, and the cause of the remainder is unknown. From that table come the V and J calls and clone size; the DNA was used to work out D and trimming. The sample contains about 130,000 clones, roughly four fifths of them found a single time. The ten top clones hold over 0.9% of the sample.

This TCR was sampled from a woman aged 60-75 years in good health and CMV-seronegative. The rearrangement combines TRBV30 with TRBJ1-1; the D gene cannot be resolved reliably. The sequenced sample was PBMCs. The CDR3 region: CAWTKNSGTEAFF. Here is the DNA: TGTGCCTGGACGAAAAACTCGGGAACTGAAGCTTTCTTT.